The 9 T cell receptor beta chains presented below share a single source sample, sequenced in a study of blood T cell repertoires in COVID-19. Here immunoSEQ multiplex PCR was the method, and the copy in TCRdb shows in-frame clones only, minus some. The table records 250,000 to 300,000 clones, around 80% of them present only once. Sequenced input: peripheral blood. These receptors were obtained from an elderly man with acute or convalescent COVID-19.

The chain links TRBV12-3 or TRBV12-4 to TRBJ2-7, with D perhaps TRBD2 (5 bases). V gave up 3 bases and J gave up 4 bases, with 7 bases separating them. The CDR3 runs 12 residues. CDR3 residues: CASSFRGYEQYF. The CDR3 bases are TGTGCCAGCAGTTTTCGGGGTTACGAGCAGTACTTC.

The table lists this clone with a count of one. The CDR3 nucleotides are TGTGCCAGCGGCCGAGGACAGGGGGCCCGTGATGAGCAGTTCTTC. It is translated as CASGRGQGARDEQFF. V and J are TRBV4-2 and TRBJ2-1; 11 bases are shared with TRBD1. V shed 8 bases and J 8 bases; nucleotides not matched to a gene: 11. The length of the CDR3 is 15 residues. Germline CDR1 LGHNA, CDR2 YNFKEQ.

CDR3 loop: CASSSGLAGDYNEQFF. CDR3 sequence (DNA): TGTGCCAGCAGCTCCGGCCTAGCGGGGGACTACAATGAGCAGTTCTTC. This chain joins TRBV7-9 and TRBJ2-1; 10 nucleotides agree with TRBD2. This CDR3 spans 16 amino acids. The V segment lost 4 bases and the J segment 3 bases; nucleotides outside the gene matches: 6. From germline, CDR1 is SEHNR and CDR2 FQNEAQ (reference sequence).

This sequence joins TRBV28 and TRBJ1-4; the D is unclear. The CDR3 covers 11 residues. V was shortened by 7 bases and J by 7 bases, with 7 bases between the two germline ends. CDR1 is MDHEN and CDR2 is SYDVKM in the germline V gene. CDR3 sequence: CASNSGEKLFF. The CDR3 DNA reads TGTGCCAGCAATTCGGGTGAAAAACTGTTTTTT.

The rearrangement joins TRBV5-6 to TRBJ2-5, with 9 bases that match TRBD1. The CDR3 length is 15 residues. Germline assignment: CDR1 SGHDT and CDR2 YYEEEE. Unmatched junction bases numbered 10, after V lost 5 bases and J lost 5 bases. CDR3 nucleotide sequence: TGTGCCAGCAGTCCCGGGACAGGGTGGAGGGAGACCCAGTACTTC. Translated: CASSPGTGWRETQYF.

A single count supports this clone. The chain combines TRBV5-1 with TRBJ1-2, with a weak D call TRBD1 (5 bases). V lost 1 base, J lost 6 bases, and 13 bases lay in between. The CDR3 contains 14 residues. Germline lookup yields CDR1 SGHRS and CDR2 YFSETQ. CDR3 sequence reads: CASSLPRWGDGYTF. The DNA for the CDR3 is TGCGCCAGCAGCTTGCCACGCTGGGGGGATGGCTACACCTTC. Full variable domain (missing parts from reference TRBV5-1 and TRBJ1-2): KAGVTQTPRYLIKTRGQQVTLSCSPISGHRSVSWYQQTPGQGLQFLFEYFSETQRNKGNFPGRFSGRQFSNSRSEMNVSTLELGDSALYLCASSLPRWGDGYTFGSGTRLTVV.

The V and J genes are TRBV7-2 and TRBJ2-7; 7 nucleotides match TRBD2. Germline CDR1 reads SGHTA; CDR2 reads FQGNSA. V lost 10 bases to trimming and J lost 1 base; unmatched junction nucleotides: 13. This CDR3 comprises 15 residues. In nucleotides, the CDR3 is TGTGCCACCCAAAAGGAACCTAGCGGTTCCTACGAGCAGTACTTC. Its protein is CATQKEPSGSYEQYF.

The rearrangement joins TRBV10-3 to TRBJ2-7; 11 nucleotides agree with TRBD2. In germline, CDR1 is ENHRY, CDR2 SYGVKD. After removal of 2 bases from V and 2 bases from J, the junction contained 2 bases not matched to a gene. This CDR3 is built from 15 residues. The CDR3 loop reads CAISERLAGTYEQYF. The CDR3 DNA is TGTGCCATCAGTGAGAGACTAGCGGGGACCTACGAGCAGTACTTC.

The V and J genes are TRBV19 and TRBJ1-2, with TRBD1 matching 9 bases. This CDR3 has 14 amino acids. J gave up 6 bases and V 4 bases, and 6 bases lay outside the gene matches. Per the germline V gene, CDR1 is LNHDA and CDR2 is SQIVND (reference sequence). The chain's CDR3 is CASSTQGARHGYTF. CDR3 bases: TGTGCCAGTAGTACACAGGGGGCGCGGCATGGCTACACCTTC. The variable domain in full, completed from reference TRBV19 and TRBJ1-2, reads DGGITQSPKYLFRKEGQNVTLSCEQNLNHDAMYWYRQDPGQGLRLIYYSQIVNDFQKGDIAEGYSVSREKKESFPLTVTSAQKNPTAFYLCASSTQGARHGYTFGSGTRLTVV.